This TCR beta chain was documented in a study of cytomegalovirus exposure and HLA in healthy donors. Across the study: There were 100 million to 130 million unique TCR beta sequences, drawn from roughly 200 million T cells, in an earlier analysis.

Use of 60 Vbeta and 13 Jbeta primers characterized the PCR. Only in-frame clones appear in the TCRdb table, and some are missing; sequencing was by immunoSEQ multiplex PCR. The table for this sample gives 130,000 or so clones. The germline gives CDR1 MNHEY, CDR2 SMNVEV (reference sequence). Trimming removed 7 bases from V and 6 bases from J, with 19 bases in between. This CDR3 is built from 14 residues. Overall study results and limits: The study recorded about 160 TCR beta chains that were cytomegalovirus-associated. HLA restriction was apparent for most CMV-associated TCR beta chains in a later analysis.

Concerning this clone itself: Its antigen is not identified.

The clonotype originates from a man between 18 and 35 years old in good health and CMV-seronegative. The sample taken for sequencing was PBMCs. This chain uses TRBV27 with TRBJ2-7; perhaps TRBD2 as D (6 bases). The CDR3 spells CASTKVGGTPEQYF. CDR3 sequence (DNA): TGTGCCAGCACCAAGGTAGGAGGGACTCCCGAGCAGTACTTC.